Sequencing of this TCR beta chain was carried out in a study of T cell responses to AZD1222 COVID-19 vaccine. Background on the study: Pooled in the analysis were second doses at about 4 or about 12 weeks. Study-level results: Among the donors, most were white British and more were female, and clonal diversity was possibly underestimated.

As to this clone: Antigen specificity is unknown.

Per germline, CDR1 KGHSH and CDR2 LQKENI. The V end lost 3 bases, the J end lost 4 bases, and 10 bases lay between the germline ends. The CDR3 sequence is 13 residues long. The method was immunoSEQ multiplex PCR; TCRdb's version includes in-frame clones alone and lacks a portion of them. The sample contains around 120,000 clones, 85% to 90% of which appear only once. This receptor was taken from an adult in good health. The gene calls are TRBV18 and TRBJ2-7; TRBD1 is a possible D gene (5 bases). The sample here was peripheral blood, taken on day 0 of AZD1222 vaccination. CDR3 loop: CASSPAQGYEQYF. The CDR3 nucleotides are TGTGCCAGCTCACCGGCCCAGGGTTACGAGCAGTACTTC. Looking up the rest from reference TRBV18 and TRBJ2-7 gives the full variable domain: NAGVMQNPRHLVRRRGQEARLRCSPMKGHSHVYWYRQLPEEGLKFMVYLQKENIIDESGMPKERFSAEFPKEGPSILRIQQVVRGDSAAYFCASSPAQGYEQYFGPGTRLTVT.